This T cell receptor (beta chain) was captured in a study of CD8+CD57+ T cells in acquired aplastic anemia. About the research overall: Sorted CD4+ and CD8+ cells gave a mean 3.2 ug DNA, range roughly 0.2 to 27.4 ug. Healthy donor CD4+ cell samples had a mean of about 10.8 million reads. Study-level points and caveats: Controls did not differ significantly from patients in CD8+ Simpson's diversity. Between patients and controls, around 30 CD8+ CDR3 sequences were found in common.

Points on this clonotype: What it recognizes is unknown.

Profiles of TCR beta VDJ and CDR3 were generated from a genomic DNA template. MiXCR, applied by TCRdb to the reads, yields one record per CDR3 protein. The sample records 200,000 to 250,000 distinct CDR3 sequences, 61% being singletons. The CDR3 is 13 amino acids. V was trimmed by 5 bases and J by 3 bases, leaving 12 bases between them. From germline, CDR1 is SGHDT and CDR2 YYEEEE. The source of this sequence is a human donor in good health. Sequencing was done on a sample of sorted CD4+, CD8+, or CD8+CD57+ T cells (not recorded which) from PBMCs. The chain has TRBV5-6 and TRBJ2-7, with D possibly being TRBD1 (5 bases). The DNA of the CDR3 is TGTGCCAGCAGGACAACAGGATACTACGAGCAGTACTTC. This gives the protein CASRTTGYYEQYF.